Listed below are T cell receptor beta chains from one sample, sequenced in a study of blood T cell repertoires in COVID-19. Data came from immunoSEQ multiplex PCR; TCRdb stores just in-frame clones and leaves some out. Of under 450,000 clones listed, around 87% are singletons. The sequenced material came from PBMCs or T cells enriched from blood (not recorded which). The origin of the receptors is a man aged 25-40 years who had recovered from COVID-19. CDR3s include the opening cysteine and the closing phenylalanine or tryptophan. D genes are given only for firm matches. Clone sizes are given selectively: once, few, many, or a class where the clone is expanded.

D gene	clone size	V gene	J gene	CDR3 protein	CDR3 DNA
TRBD1	few	TRBV2	TRBJ1-1	CASILRGQGTEAFF	TGTGCCAGCATCTTGAGAGGACAGGGAACTGAAGCTTTCTTT
TRBD1	.	TRBV24-1	TRBJ1-2	CATSDPYGQGAICGYTF	TGTGCCACCAGTGATCCTTATGGACAGGGGGCTATTTGTGGCTACACCTTC
TRBD1	.	TRBV6-1	TRBJ1-4	CASSELDRDGGKLFF	TGTGCCAGCAGTGAGTTGGACAGGGACGGTGGAAAACTGTTTTTT
TRBD2	.	TRBV11-3	TRBJ2-1	CASSWGLAGGEQFF	TGTGCCAGCAGCTGGGGACTAGCGGGCGGTGAGCAGTTCTTC
TRBD1	.	TRBV13	TRBJ1-1	CASSLTGGTEAFF	TGTGCCAGCAGCTTAACAGGGGGCACTGAAGCTTTCTTT
.	.	TRBV5-1	TRBJ1-5	CASSLVSEDRQPQHF	TGCGCCAGCAGCTTGGTCTCGGAGGATCGTCAGCCCCAGCATTTT
.	.	TRBV12-5	TRBJ1-5	CASGALPGALQRPQHF	TGTGCTAGTGGGGCTCTCCCAGGGGCCCTTCAGCGGCCCCAGCATTTT
TRBD1	.	TRBV18	TRBJ1-4	CASSPQVTGISEKLFF	TGTGCCAGCTCACCTCAAGTGACAGGGATATCAGAAAAACTGTTTTTT
.	.	TRBV18	TRBJ2-7	CASSPNRDDEQYF	TGTGCCAGCTCACCCAACAGGGACGACGAGCAGTACTTC
.	.	TRBV20-1	TRBJ2-7	CSASNQVVGGITSYEQYF	TGCAGTGCTAGTAATCAGGTGGTGGGCGGGATTACCTCCTACGAGCAGTACTTC
.	.	TRBV4-3	TRBJ2-7	CASSPPGASYEQYF	TGCGCCAGCAGCCCTCCGGGAGCCTCCTACGAGCAGTACTTC
TRBD1	.	TRBV29-1	TRBJ1-5	CSVEGQGGQPQHF	TGCAGCGTTGAAGGACAGGGAGGTCAGCCCCAGCATTTT
TRBD1	.	TRBV19	TRBJ2-3	CASRRQGFQDTQYF	TGTGCCAGTAGGAGACAGGGGTTCCAAGATACGCAGTATTTT
TRBD2	.	TRBV9	TRBJ2-1	CASSVGLASHEQFF	TGTGCCAGCAGCGTAGGACTAGCGAGCCACGAGCAGTTCTTC
.	.	TRBV3-1/TRBV3-2	TRBJ2-1	CASSPGVGYYNEQFF	TGTGCCAGCAGCCCCGGGGTAGGTTACTACAATGAGCAGTTCTTC
TRBD1	.	TRBV18	TRBJ2-3	CASSPGQGRGTDTQYF	TGTGCCAGCTCACCCGGACAGGGGAGGGGGACAGATACGCAGTATTTT
TRBD1	.	TRBV10-3	TRBJ2-1	CAISERQGVLYNEQFF	TGTGCCATCAGTGAGCGCCAGGGGGTCCTCTACAATGAGCAGTTCTTC
.	.	TRBV12-3/TRBV12-4	TRBJ1-5	CASSLGLFAPQHF	TGTGCCAGCAGTTTAGGGCTTTTCGCGCCCCAGCATTTT
TRBD2	.	TRBV7-2	TRBJ2-3	CASRLLAARVAGTDTQYF	TGTGCCAGCAGGCTACTGGCCGCCCGGGTAGCGGGGACAGATACGCAGTATTTT
.	.	TRBV30	TRBJ1-2	CAWSGLTGRGVHGYTF	TGTGCCTGGAGTGGCCTGACAGGACGGGGCGTTCATGGCTACACCTTC
.	.	TRBV4-1	TRBJ1-4	CASSRNQGLSNEKLFF	TGCGCCAGCAGCCGGAACCAGGGGTTGTCTAATGAAAAACTGTTTTTT